A selection of T cell receptor beta chains follows, all from one sample in a study of blood T cells in healthy people across ages. TCRdb itself ran the 5' RACE reads through MiXCR, one entry per CDR3 protein. The table has about 500,000 distinct CDR3 sequences, 24% seen once. The sample was also linked to a second study, of T cells of mothers and their children.

Input material: blood. All receptors derive from a boy aged 5-17 years in good health. CDR3s include the opening cysteine and the closing phenylalanine or tryptophan. D genes are given only for firm matches. Not every row has a clone size; where given, it reads once, few, many or a size class.

v_gene	abundance	j_gene	d_gene	CDR3nt	CDR3aa
TRBV4-1	NA	TRBJ2-1	TRBD2	TGCGCCAGCAGCCCCGCCAGGGCGGGAGTAGTCTACAATGAGCAGTTCTTC	CASSPARAGVVYNEQFF
TRBV15	NA	TRBJ2-3	NA	TGTGCCACCAGCCCTTCCTGGGGGGCTAGCACAGATACGCAGTATTTT	CATSPSWGASTDTQYF
TRBV7-2	NA	TRBJ2-6	NA	TGTGCCAGCAGCTTGAGACGGAAGAGCTCTGGGGCCAACGTCCTGACTTTC	CASSLRRKSSGANVLTF
TRBV9	NA	TRBJ1-2	NA	TGTGCCAGCAGCGTTCAGACGACTAACTATGGCTACACCTTC	CASSVQTTNYGYTF
TRBV12-3/TRBV12-4	NA	TRBJ2-3	NA	TGTGCCAGCAGTCCCCTTCGCCGAGTGGGAGGCAATACGCAGTATTTT	CASSPLRRVGGNTQYF
TRBV9	NA	TRBJ2-1	NA	TGTGCCAGCAGCGTAGATAGCAGGGACCCCTACAATGAGCAGTTCTTC	CASSVDSRDPYNEQFF
TRBV27	NA	TRBJ2-7	NA	TGTGCCAGCAGTTTATCCTTCCAGGGGATCCACGAGCAGTACTTC	CASSLSFQGIHEQYF
TRBV29-1	many	TRBJ2-4	NA	TGCAGCGTTGCCCCCAAGTATGCAGAAGGAAACATTCAGTACTTC	CSVAPKYAEGNIQYF
TRBV9	NA	TRBJ1-2	TRBD1	TGTGCCAGCAGCGGGGTTAGGGACAGTACCCGCCCATTAGGTGGCTACACCTTC	CASSGVRDSTRPLGGYTF
TRBV12-3/TRBV12-4	NA	TRBJ1-2	TRBD1	TGTGCCAGCAGTTACACAGGACAGGGGGCGTCGGGCTACACCTTC	CASSYTGQGASGYTF
TRBV6-5	few	TRBJ1-3	NA	TGTGCCAGCAGTTCCCCCCGGACGGTCGGAAACACCATATATTTT	CASSSPRTVGNTIYF
TRBV4-3	few	TRBJ2-7	TRBD2	TGCGCCAGCAGCCAAGTACTAGCGGGAGGACCTTACGAGCAGTACTTC	CASSQVLAGGPYEQYF
TRBV12-5	few	TRBJ2-2	NA	TGTGCTAGTGGTTTGCTCTCCCTAACCCGAGACAGTCACACCGGGGAGCTGTTTTTT	CASGLLSLTRDSHTGELFF
TRBV6-5	NA	TRBJ1-5	TRBD1	TGTGCCAGCAGGCCCGGGACAGGGATTAATCAGCCCCAGCATTTT	CASRPGTGINQPQHF
TRBV5-1	few	TRBJ2-7	NA	TGCGCCAGCAGCCCCACACCAGGGCAAGGGACCAGCTCCTACGAGCAGTACTTC	CASSPTPGQGTSSYEQYF
TRBV20-1	NA	TRBJ1-2	TRBD1	TGCAGTGCTAGAGATTCAAGGGTGGCCAGGGGGGGCTACACCTTC	CSARDSRVARGGYTF
TRBV3-1	NA	TRBJ2-1	NA	TGTGCCAGCAGCCGCGCGCCCCATGAGCAGTTCTTC	CASSRAPHEQFF
TRBV6-5	NA	TRBJ2-4	TRBD1	TGTGCCAGCAGTATTGACAGGGGAATTCAGTACTTC	CASSIDRGIQYF
TRBV2	NA	TRBJ1-1	NA	TGTGCCAGCATCGTGGAAGACATGGCTTTCTTT	CASIVEDMAFF
TRBV18	few	TRBJ2-2	NA	TGTGCCAGCTCACCGCGAGACGCCGGGGAGCTGTTTTTT	CASSPRDAGELFF
TRBV7-9	NA	TRBJ2-1	NA	TGTTCCAGCAGCTTACCGATGGCGGGAAGGGGGCCCAGCGATGAGCAGTTCTTC	CSSSLPMAGRGPSDEQFF
TRBV7-9	few	TRBJ1-2	TRBD1	TGTGCCAGCAGCTTGAGGCCAGGACAGGGTGATTTTAACTATGGCTACACCTTC	CASSLRPGQGDFNYGYTF
TRBV28	many	TRBJ1-1	TRBD1	TGTGCCAGCAGTTCCTGGACAGGCGGCCTACGGAACACTGAAGCTTTCTTT	CASSSWTGGLRNTEAFF
TRBV27	NA	TRBJ2-2	NA	TGTGCCAGCAGTTTATCTATGTACAGGGACTACGGGGAGCTGTTTTTT	CASSLSMYRDYGELFF
TRBV6-1	NA	TRBJ1-1	NA	TGTGCCAGCAGTGAAGCGTTGGGGCGATGGGTGGCTTTCTTT	CASSEALGRWVAFF
TRBV6-2/TRBV6-3	many	TRBJ2-1	NA	TGTGCCAGCCGGGCAGGTGTGAACTACAATGAGCAGTTCTTC	CASRAGVNYNEQFF
TRBV12-3/TRBV12-4	NA	TRBJ2-1	TRBD1	TGTGCCAGCAGTTCCCTTCCCAGACAGGGCCATTCCTACAATGAGCAGTTCTTC	CASSSLPRQGHSYNEQFF
TRBV15	NA	TRBJ2-5	NA	TGTGCCACCAGCAGAGATCCGACTTGGGGGGAGACCCAGTACTTC	CATSRDPTWGETQYF
TRBV27	NA	TRBJ1-5	TRBD1	TGTGCCACCCGGACAGGGCCATATAGCAATCAGCCCCAGCATTTT	CATRTGPYSNQPQHF
TRBV28	few	TRBJ1-5	NA	TGTGCCAGCACCGTGTGGGGAAATAGCAATCAGCCCCAGCATTTT	CASTVWGNSNQPQHF
TRBV25-1	NA	TRBJ2-2	NA	TGTGCCAGCAGTGAATCGACCGGGGGTATACGTACCGGGGAGCTGTTTTTT	CASSESTGGIRTGELFF
TRBV7-2	few	TRBJ2-7	NA	TGTGCCAGCAGTTATACTAGCCGATCCTACGAGCAGTACTTC	CASSYTSRSYEQYF
TRBV7-9	NA	TRBJ2-3	NA	TGTGCCAGCAGCCGTGGAGGAGTCAGGGCTGACACAGATACGCAGTATTTT	CASSRGGVRADTDTQYF
TRBV6-5	NA	TRBJ1-2	NA	TGTGCCAGCAGTTACTCCGGGGTTGCCTACACCTTC	CASSYSGVAYTF